The next 22 T cell receptor beta chains were all read from a single sample in a study of PD-L1 blockade in urothelial cancer. Here immunoSEQ multiplex PCR was the method, and the copy in TCRdb shows in-frame clones only, minus some. The sample has approximately 56,000 clones, 85% seen once. Time point in this sample: pretreatment peripheral blood. Sequenced here: PBMCs, sampled around atezolizumab (anti-PD-L1) treatment. The receptors stem from a man aged 70-80 years with urothelial cancer.

This clone was found once. One junction end disagrees with the germline gene, perhaps due to a read error. The genes are TRBV5-1 and TRBJ1-2; D remains ambiguous. CDR3 length: 14 amino acids. Germline CDR1 SGHRS, CDR2 YFSETQ. As DNA, the CDR3 is TGCGCCAGCAGCTTGGAGGCTCAGGACTATCGCTACACCTTC. Its translation is CASSLEAQDYRYTF.

The V call is TRBV28, the J call TRBJ2-7, with D maybe TRBD1 (6 bases). The CDR3 is 15 amino acids. V was pared by 5 bases and J by 2 bases, with 16 bases between. CDR1 and CDR2 from the germline V gene are MDHEN and SYDVKM. The CDR3 bases are TGTGCCAGCAGTCCCCCTGACAGGAAGACCTACGAGCAGTACTTC. It yields the protein CASSPPDRKTYEQYF.

J is TRBJ2-1 and V is TRBV7-6; TRBD2 aligns across 7 bases. CDR1 is SGHVS and CDR2 is FNYEAQ in the germline V gene. V lost 0 bases, J lost 2 bases, and 4 bases stayed unmatched. The CDR3 is 16 amino acids. CDR3: CASSLAGLPTYNEQFF. In nucleotides, the CDR3 is TGTGCCAGCAGCTTAGCGGGACTACCTACCTACAATGAGCAGTTCTTC.

The chain recombines TRBV29-1 with TRBJ2-1, with TRBD2 matching over 9 bases. Per the germline V gene, CDR1 is SQVTM and CDR2 is ANQGSEA. The CDR3 contains 16 residues. Germline trimming cut 2 bases from V and 3 bases from J; bases unmatched to any gene: 8. CDR3 residues: CSVERVETSGYNEQFF. The CDR3 bases are TGCAGCGTTGAAAGGGTTGAGACTAGCGGCTACAATGAGCAGTTCTTC.

This chain connects TRBV28 to TRBJ2-2; 9 bases agree with TRBD2. The CDR3 consists of 14 residues. V trimming: 4 bases; J trimming: 5 bases; junction bases outside the gene matches: 2. Germline-derived CDR1 and CDR2 are MDHEN and SYDVKM. CDR3 in DNA: TGTGCCAGCAGTTGGGGACTAGCTACCGGGGAGCTGTTTTTT. Translating gives CASSWGLATGELFF. Using reference TRBV28 and TRBJ2-2 for the parts outside the CDR3, the full variable domain is DVKVTQSSRYLVKRTGEKVFLECVQDMDHENMFWYRQDPGLGLRLIYFSYDVKMKEKGDIPEGYSVSREKKERFSLILESASTNQTSMYLCASSWGLATGELFFGEGSRLTVL.

The chain has TRBV5-4 and TRBJ2-1; D possibly corresponds to TRBD2 (6 bases). Germline CDR1 reads SGHNT; CDR2 reads YYREEE (reference sequence). This CDR3 contains 16 residues. V was pared by 3 bases and J by 4 bases, with 17 bases between. CDR3 in amino acids: CASSSRAGSSYNEQFF. Written as DNA, the CDR3 is TGTGCCAGCAGCTCCCGAGCGGGCTCCTCATACAATGAGCAGTTCTTC.

The J gene is TRBJ1-1, the V gene TRBV5-6; D gene unclear. Looked up from germline, CDR1 is SGHDT and CDR2 is YYEEEE. The V end lost 7 bases, the J end lost 1 base, and 8 bases lay between the germline ends. There are 12 residues in the CDR3. The CDR3 sequence: CASVYRNTEAFF. The DNA of the CDR3 is TGTGCCAGCGTCTACAGGAACACTGAAGCTTTCTTT.

This chain links TRBV6-1 with TRBJ2-3; D remains unclear. Trimming removed 1 base from V and 4 bases from J, with 12 bases in between. CDR3 length: 15 amino acids. Germline V gene lookup returns CDR1 MNHNS and CDR2 SASEGT. Written as DNA, the CDR3 is TGTGCCAGCAGTGAAGTGTGGTTGGCCGCAGATACGCAGTATTTT. Its protein is CASSEVWLAADTQYF.

This clone was picked up a small number of times. V usage is TRBV28 and J usage is TRBJ1-1; D is possibly TRBD1 (5 bases). Per the germline V gene, CDR1 is MDHEN and CDR2 is SYDVKM. The V end was cut by 6 bases, the J end by 4 bases, with 18 bases between. The CDR3 runs 15 residues. CDR3 amino acids: CASSPTGGVSTEAFF. The CDR3 DNA follows: TGTGCCAGCAGCCCGACCGGAGGGGTGAGCACTGAAGCTTTCTTT.

This sequence joins TRBV11-2 and TRBJ2-7; D is possibly TRBD1 (6 bases). The V gene lost 6 bases and the J gene lost 5 bases, with 11 bases spanning the gap. This CDR3 has 12 amino acids. The germline V gene has CDR1 SGHAT and CDR2 FQNNGV. CDR3 coding DNA: TGTGCCAGCAGTCAACAGGGTAACGAGCAGTACTTC. It yields the protein CASSQQGNEQYF.

This clone was detected only a few times. The chain joins TRBV19 to TRBJ2-2; the match to TRBD2 covers 7 bases. From germline, CDR1 is LNHDA and CDR2 SQIVND (reference sequence). Trimming cost V 6 bases and J 4 bases; bases outside gene matches: 11. This CDR3 has 16 residues. CDR3 in amino acids: CASSRTGGGSTGELFF. DNA of the CDR3: TGTGCCAGTAGCCGAACGGGCGGGGGTAGCACCGGGGAGCTGTTTTTT.

The rearrangement joins TRBV28 to TRBJ2-1; D may be TRBD2 (6 bases). Trimming took 7 bases from V and 12 from J, leaving 16 bases between them. The CDR3 sequence is 12 residues long. Germline values: CDR1 MDHEN, CDR2 SYDVKM. The CDR3 spells CASMEGRYGQFF. The CDR3 bases are TGTGCCAGCATGGAGGGGAGGTACGGGCAGTTCTTC. Drawing the rest from reference TRBV28 and TRBJ2-1, the complete variable domain is DVKVTQSSRYLVKRTGEKVFLECVQDMDHENMFWYRQDPGLGLRLIYFSYDVKMKEKGDIPEGYSVSREKKERFSLILESASTNQTSMYLCASMEGRYGQFFGPGTRLTVL.

This clone has a single count. This rearrangement joins TRBV9 to TRBJ2-7, with a possible D match to TRBD2 (6 bases). The CDR3 runs 15 residues. Germline values: CDR1 SGDLS, CDR2 YYNGEE. V lost 0 bases, J lost 2 bases, and 12 bases lay in between. CDR3 nucleotide sequence: TGTGCCAGCAGCGTAGGTGAGGGAGGTGCCTACGAGCAGTACTTC. This translates into CASSVGEGGAYEQYF.

The rearrangement links TRBV28 to TRBJ2-7, with D tentatively TRBD2 (5 bases). The germline gives CDR1 MDHEN, CDR2 SYDVKM. The CDR3 contains 15 residues. Trimming cost V 5 bases and J 4 bases, with 18 bases left between them. CDR3 protein: CASSPVEGVRYEQYF. In nucleotides, the CDR3 is TGTGCCAGCAGTCCCGTAGAGGGAGTAAGGTACGAGCAGTACTTC.

Only one count was recorded for this clone. The chain combines TRBV7-3 with TRBJ2-5, with 7 bases identical to TRBD2. This CDR3 is 15 amino acids long. Germline trimming cut 5 bases from V and 4 bases from J; bases unmatched to any gene: 10. Germline CDR1 and CDR2: SGHTA and FQGTGA. The DNA for the CDR3 is TGTGCCAGCAGCAGCCTAGCGGCGGAGGGAGAGACCCAGTACTTC. As protein: CASSSLAAEGETQYF.

This chain's CDR3 is CASSQVSLNEQFF. The CDR3 DNA reads TGCGCCAGCAGCCAAGTCTCCCTCAATGAGCAGTTCTTC. The chain links TRBV4-1 to TRBJ2-1, with unresolved D. This CDR3 spans 13 amino acids. V dropped 1 base and J dropped 6 bases, with 7 bases sitting between them. The germline gives CDR1 MGHRA, CDR2 YSYEKL.

The V gene is TRBV27, the J gene TRBJ2-7; D is perhaps TRBD2 (5 bases). The CDR3 extends over 15 amino acids. Germline lookup yields CDR1 MNHEY and CDR2 SMNVEV (reference sequence). Trimming cost V 0 bases and J 3 bases, with 12 bases left between them. CDR3 bases: TGTGCCAGCAGTTTATCGGGTAGCGCAGGCTACGAGCAGTACTTC. It codes for CASSLSGSAGYEQYF.

The genes are TRBV9 and TRBJ2-1; the match to TRBD2 covers 12 bases. CDR3 length: 15 amino acids. Germline lookup yields CDR1 SGDLS and CDR2 YYNGEE. Germline trimming cut 4 bases from V and 6 bases from J; bases unmatched to any gene: 5. The CDR3 spells CASSRTSGITNEQFF. CDR3 sequence (DNA): TGTGCCAGCAGCAGGACTAGCGGGATTACCAATGAGCAGTTCTTC.

This chain connects TRBV5-8 to TRBJ1-5; D remains ambiguous. Trimming shortened V by 1 base and J by 3 bases, and 5 bases separated the two germline ends. CDR1 and CDR2 (germline): SGHTS, YDEGEE. This CDR3 has 13 residues. The CDR3 bases are TGTGCCAGCAGCTTGAATATCAATCAGCCCCAGCATTTT. As protein: CASSLNINQPQHF.

The CDR3 reads CASSESLALGSYEQYF. In DNA, the CDR3 is TGTGCCAGCAGTGAAAGCCTAGCCTTGGGCTCCTACGAGCAGTACTTC. The rearrangement joins TRBV6-1 to TRBJ2-7, with D perhaps matching TRBD2 (5 bases). V was shortened by 2 bases and J by 0 bases, with 14 bases between the two germline ends. This CDR3 spans 16 amino acids. The V gene's germline CDR1 is MNHNS and CDR2 SASEGT.

CDR3 sequence reads: CATARGQGTSTEAFF. The CDR3 DNA reads TGTGCCACCGCCCGGGGACAGGGGACGAGCACTGAAGCTTTCTTT. V usage is TRBV15 and J usage is TRBJ1-1; 10 bases are a match to TRBD1. This CDR3 has 15 residues. Germline V lookup: CDR1 LNHNV, CDR2 YYDKDF (reference sequence). Trimming cost V 8 bases and J 4 bases; bases outside gene matches: 10. Using reference TRBV15 and TRBJ1-1 for the parts outside the CDR3, the full variable domain is DAMVIQNPRYQVTQFGKPVTLSCSQTLNHNVMYWYQQKSSQAPKLLFHYYDKDFNNEADTPDNFQSRRPNTSFCFLDIRSPGLGDTAMYLCATARGQGTSTEAFFGQGTRLTVV.

V gene TRBV5-1 combines with J gene TRBJ1-1, with D possibly TRBD1 on 5 matching bases. The CDR3 runs to 11 residues. V was shortened by 4 bases and J by 12 bases, with 13 bases between the two germline ends. CDR1 and CDR2 (germline): SGHRS, YFSETQ. In DNA, the CDR3 is TGCGCCAGCAGCCCGGGGGGAGCGACTTTCTTT. This encodes CASSPGGATFF. Full variable domain (remainder filled in from reference TRBV5-1 and TRBJ1-1): KAGVTQTPRYLIKTRGQQVTLSCSPISGHRSVSWYQQTPGQGLQFLFEYFSETQRNKGNFPGRFSGRQFSNSRSEMNVSTLELGDSALYLCASSPGGATFFGQGTRLTVV.